What follows are 8 T cell receptor beta chains derived from one specimen sequenced in a study of OX40 agonist ivuxolimab in advanced cancers. Library prep was done by the immunoSEQ multiplex PCR assay. Here the immuneACCESS table is served through TCRdb, limited to in-frame sequences with V and J called. Missing clones are a known gap in these copies; in checked studies unresolved V genes cover under half, and the rest lacks a known reason. The sample contains about 76,000 clones, over 75% of them found a single time. The ten largest clonotypes hold approximately 3.1% of the sample. Source: CD4+ or CD8+ T cells sorted from blood, taken in a trial of the OX40 agonist ivuxolimab. These receptors were obtained from an adult with an advanced solid tumor such as melanoma, head and neck, liver or kidney cancer.

The chain combines TRBV30 with TRBJ2-5; D call uncertain. The DNA end is more similar to TRBJ2-7, so the J call may be wrong. The CDR3 runs 12 residues. Germline V gene data show CDR1 as GTSNPN and CDR2 as SVGIG (reference sequence). CDR3 sequence (DNA): TGTGCCTGGGGTAGCAACTCCTACGAGCAGTACTTC. This codes for CAWGSNSYEQYF.

This rearrangement joins TRBV5-1 to TRBJ2-3; TRBD2 matches at 11 bases. With V trimmed by 1 base and J by 4 bases, 8 bases remained unmatched. Germline V gives CDR1 SGHRS, CDR2 YFSETQ. This CDR3 region has 17 residues. The CDR3 DNA sequence: TGCGCCAGCAGCTTGATGGTAGCGGGAGGGTCGGCAGATACGCAGTATTTT. Residues: CASSLMVAGGSADTQYF. Looking up the rest from reference TRBV5-1 and TRBJ2-3 gives the full variable domain: KAGVTQTPRYLIKTRGQQVTLSCSPISGHRSVSWYQQTPGQGLQFLFEYFSETQRNKGNFPGRFSGRQFSNSRSEMNVSTLELGDSALYLCASSLMVAGGSADTQYFGPGTRLTVL.

This clone was seen only a few times. The V and J genes are TRBV30 and TRBJ2-7; D remains ambiguous. This CDR3 spans 16 amino acids. CDR1 is GTSNPN and CDR2 is SVGIG in the germline V gene (reference sequence). V was cut by 0 bases and J by 3 bases, with 18 bases left in between. The CDR3 sequence: CAWSVLSRQRLYEQYF. CDR3 nucleotide sequence: TGTGCCTGGAGTGTACTCAGCCGCCAGCGTCTCTACGAGCAGTACTTC.

In its sample, this clone was seen once. The chain couples TRBV10-3 to TRBJ1-3; D is possibly TRBD1 (5 bases). The V gene lost 0 bases and the J gene lost 4 bases, with 13 bases spanning the gap. Germline CDR1 and CDR2: ENHRY and SYGVKD. CDR3 length: 16 amino acids. The CDR3 DNA follows: TGTGCCATCAGTGAGTCGGCCAGGGTAGAGGGAAACACCATATATTTT. It is translated as CAISESARVEGNTIYF.

The genes are TRBV7-3 and TRBJ2-7; D perhaps matches TRBD1 (6 bases). The germline V gene has CDR1 SGHTA and CDR2 FQGTGA. The CDR3 has 15 residues. Trimming stripped 1 base from V and 5 bases from J, with 15 bases between. Here the CDR3 DNA reads TGTGCCAGCAGCTTAATTCGGCAGGGGAAGCACGAGCAGTACTTC. It codes for CASSLIRQGKHEQYF.

The V gene is TRBV6-5, the J gene TRBJ2-2; D tentatively fits TRBD1 or TRBD2 (5 bases each). V was trimmed by 6 bases and J by 7 bases, leaving 18 bases between them. Germline V lookup: CDR1 MNHEY, CDR2 SVGAGI. The CDR3 is made up of 15 amino acids. CDR3 in DNA: TGTGCCAGCAGAGCCCCTAGCTGGGGGAGCGGGGAGCTGTTTTTT. This gives the protein CASRAPSWGSGELFF.

The rearrangement joins TRBV7-2 to TRBJ1-5, with 10 nucleotides matching TRBD1. Germline V gene data show CDR1 as SGHTA and CDR2 as FQGNSA. Trimming cost V 5 bases and J 3 bases; bases outside gene matches: 4. The CDR3 length is 15 residues. The CDR3 DNA sequence: TGTGCCAGCAGCGCGGGACAGGGGATCAATCAGCCCCAGCATTTT. It encodes CASSAGQGINQPQHF.

To note about this clone: Other DNA variants within this sample encode the same CDR3. Here the CDR3 DNA reads TGCAGCGTTGCCACTAGCGGATCCTCCTACGAGCAGTACTTC. It codes for CSVATSGSSYEQYF. The V and J genes are TRBV29-1 and TRBJ2-7, with 8 positions matching TRBD2. From germline, CDR1 is SQVTM and CDR2 ANQGSEA. The CDR3 extends over 14 amino acids. J gave up 0 bases and V 4 bases, and 5 bases lay outside the gene matches.